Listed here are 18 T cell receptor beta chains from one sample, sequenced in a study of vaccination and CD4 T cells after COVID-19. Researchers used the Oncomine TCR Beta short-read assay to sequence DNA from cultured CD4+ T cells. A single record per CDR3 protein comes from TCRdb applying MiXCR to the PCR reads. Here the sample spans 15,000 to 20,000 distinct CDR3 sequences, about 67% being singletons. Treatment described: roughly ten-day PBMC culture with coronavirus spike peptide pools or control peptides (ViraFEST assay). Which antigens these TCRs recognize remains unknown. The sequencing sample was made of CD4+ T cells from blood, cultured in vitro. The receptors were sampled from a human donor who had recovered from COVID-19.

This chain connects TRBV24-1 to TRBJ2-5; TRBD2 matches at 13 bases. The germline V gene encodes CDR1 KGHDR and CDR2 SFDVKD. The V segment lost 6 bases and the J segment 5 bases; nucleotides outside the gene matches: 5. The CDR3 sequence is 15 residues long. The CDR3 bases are TGTGCCACCAGTCGTGGGACTAGCGGGAAGGAGACCCAGTACTTC. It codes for CATSRGTSGKETQYF.

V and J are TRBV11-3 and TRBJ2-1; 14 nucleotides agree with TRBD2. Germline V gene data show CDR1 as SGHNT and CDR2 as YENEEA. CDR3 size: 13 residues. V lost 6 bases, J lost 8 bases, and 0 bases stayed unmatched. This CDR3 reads CASRGLAGDEQFF. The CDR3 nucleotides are TGTGCCAGCAGGGGACTAGCGGGAGATGAGCAGTTCTTC.

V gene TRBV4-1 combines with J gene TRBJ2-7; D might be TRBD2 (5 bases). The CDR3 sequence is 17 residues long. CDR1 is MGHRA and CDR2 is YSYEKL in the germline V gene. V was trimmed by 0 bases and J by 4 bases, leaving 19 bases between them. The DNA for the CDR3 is TGCGCCAGCAGCCAAGATGCGGCGGGCTTCCCCCCTTACGAGCAGTACTTC. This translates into CASSQDAAGFPPYEQYF.

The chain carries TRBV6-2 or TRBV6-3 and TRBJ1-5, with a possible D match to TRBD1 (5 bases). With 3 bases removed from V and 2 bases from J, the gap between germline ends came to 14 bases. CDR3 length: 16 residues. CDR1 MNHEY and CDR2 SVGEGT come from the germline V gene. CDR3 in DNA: TGTGCCAGCAGTTATATCACAAAGGGGCGCAATCAGCCCCAGCATTTT. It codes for CASSYITKGRNQPQHF.

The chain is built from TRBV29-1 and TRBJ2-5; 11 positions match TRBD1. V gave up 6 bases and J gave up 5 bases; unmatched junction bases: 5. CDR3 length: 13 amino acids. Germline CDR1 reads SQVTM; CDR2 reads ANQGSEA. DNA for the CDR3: TGCAGCGTCCGGACAGGGGGCCGGGAGACCCAGTACTTC. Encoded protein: CSVRTGGRETQYF. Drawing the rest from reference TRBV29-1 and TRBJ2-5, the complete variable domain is SAVISQKPSRDICQRGTSLTIQCQVDSQVTMMFWYRQQPGQSLTLIATANQGSEATYESGFVIDKFPISRPNLTFSTLTVSNMSPEDSSIYLCSVRTGGRETQYFGPGTRLLVL.

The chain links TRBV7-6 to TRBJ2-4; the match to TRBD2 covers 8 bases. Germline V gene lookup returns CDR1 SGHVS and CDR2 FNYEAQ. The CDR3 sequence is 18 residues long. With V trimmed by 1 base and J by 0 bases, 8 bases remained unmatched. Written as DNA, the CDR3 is TGTGCCAGCAGCTTAGGGAGGTCTAGCGGGTTAGCCAAAAACATTCAGTACTTC. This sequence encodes CASSLGRSSGLAKNIQYF.

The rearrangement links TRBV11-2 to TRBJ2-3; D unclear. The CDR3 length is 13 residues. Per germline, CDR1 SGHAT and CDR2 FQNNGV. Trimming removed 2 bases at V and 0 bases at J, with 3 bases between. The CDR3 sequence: CASSLTSTDTQYF. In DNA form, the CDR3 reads TGTGCCAGCAGCTTAACTAGCACAGATACGCAGTATTTT.

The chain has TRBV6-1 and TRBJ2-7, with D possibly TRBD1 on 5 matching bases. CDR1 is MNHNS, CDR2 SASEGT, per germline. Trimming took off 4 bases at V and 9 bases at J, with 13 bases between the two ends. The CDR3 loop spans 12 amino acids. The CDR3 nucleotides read TGTGCCAGCAGTGTCACAGGCCTCGTGCAGTACTTC. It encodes CASSVTGLVQYF.

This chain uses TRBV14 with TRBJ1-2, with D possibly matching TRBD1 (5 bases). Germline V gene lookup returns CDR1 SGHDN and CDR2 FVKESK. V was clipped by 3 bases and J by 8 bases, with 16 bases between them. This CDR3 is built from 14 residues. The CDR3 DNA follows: TGTGCCAGCAGCCACCGGCGAGGGGATGGGGGCTACACCTTC. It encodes CASSHRRGDGGYTF.

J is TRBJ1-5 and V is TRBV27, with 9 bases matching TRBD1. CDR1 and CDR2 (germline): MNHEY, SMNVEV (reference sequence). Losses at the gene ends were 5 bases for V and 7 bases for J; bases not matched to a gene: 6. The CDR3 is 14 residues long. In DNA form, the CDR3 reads TGTGCCAGCAGTCAAAACAGGGGGCACCAGCCCCAGCATTTT. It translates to CASSQNRGHQPQHF.

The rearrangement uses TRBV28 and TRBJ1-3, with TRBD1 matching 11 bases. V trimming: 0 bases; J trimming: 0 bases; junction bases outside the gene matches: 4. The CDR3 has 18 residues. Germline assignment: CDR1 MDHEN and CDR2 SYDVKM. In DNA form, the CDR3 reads TGTGCCAGCAGTTTATGGGGACAGGGGGGTACCTCTGGAAACACCATATATTTT. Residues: CASSLWGQGGTSGNTIYF.

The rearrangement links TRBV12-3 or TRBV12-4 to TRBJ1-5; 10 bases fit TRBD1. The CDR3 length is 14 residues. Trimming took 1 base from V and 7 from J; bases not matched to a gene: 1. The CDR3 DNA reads TGTGCCAGCAGTTTAGGGACAGGGGGACAGCCCCAGCATTTT. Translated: CASSLGTGGQPQHF.

The CDR3 sequence is CASSLKLGQADFYEQYF. The CDR3 bases are TGTGCCAGCAGCTTGAAACTAGGGCAGGCAGATTTCTACGAGCAGTACTTC. V is TRBV7-8 and J is TRBJ2-1, with D tentatively TRBD2 (5 bases). The J call may be in error: the DNA end matches TRBJ2-7 better. Germline values: CDR1 SGHVS, CDR2 FQNEAQ. This CDR3 comprises 17 residues.

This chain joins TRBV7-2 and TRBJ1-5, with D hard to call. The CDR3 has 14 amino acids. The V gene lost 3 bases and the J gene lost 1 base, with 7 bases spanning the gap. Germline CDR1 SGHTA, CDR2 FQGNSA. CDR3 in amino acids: CASSFIGSNQPQHF. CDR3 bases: TGTGCCAGCAGCTTTATCGGGAGCAATCAGCCCCAGCATTTT.

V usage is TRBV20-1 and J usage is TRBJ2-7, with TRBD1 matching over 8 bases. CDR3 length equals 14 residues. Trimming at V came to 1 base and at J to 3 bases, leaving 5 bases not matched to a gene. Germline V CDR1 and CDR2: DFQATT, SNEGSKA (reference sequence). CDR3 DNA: TGCAGTGCTAGAGCCGGACAGGGATTCTACGAGCAGTACTTC. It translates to CSARAGQGFYEQYF.

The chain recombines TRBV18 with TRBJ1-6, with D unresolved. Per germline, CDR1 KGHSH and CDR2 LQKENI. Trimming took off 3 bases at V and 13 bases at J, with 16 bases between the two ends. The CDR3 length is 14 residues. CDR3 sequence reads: CASSPTPPPSPLHF. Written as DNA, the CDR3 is TGTGCCAGCTCACCCACCCCACCACCTAGTCCCCTCCACTTT. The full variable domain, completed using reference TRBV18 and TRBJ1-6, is NAGVMQNPRHLVRRRGQEARLRCSPMKGHSHVYWYRQLPEEGLKFMVYLQKENIIDESGMPKERFSAEFPKEGPSILRIQQVVRGDSAAYFCASSPTPPPSPLHFGNGTRLTVT.

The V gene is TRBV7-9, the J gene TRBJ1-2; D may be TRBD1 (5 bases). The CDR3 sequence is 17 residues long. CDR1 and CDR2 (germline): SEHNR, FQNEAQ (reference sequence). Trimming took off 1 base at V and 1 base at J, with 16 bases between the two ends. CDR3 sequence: CASSLGGPQDHNYGYTF. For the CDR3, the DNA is TGTGCCAGCAGCTTAGGGGGCCCACAAGATCATAACTATGGCTACACCTTC.

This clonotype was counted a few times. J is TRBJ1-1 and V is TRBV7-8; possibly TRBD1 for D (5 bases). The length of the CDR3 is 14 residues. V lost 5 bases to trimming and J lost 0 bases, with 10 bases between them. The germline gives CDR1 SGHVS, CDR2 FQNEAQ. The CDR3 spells CASSPGGMNTEAFF. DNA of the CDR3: TGTGCCAGCAGCCCTGGGGGGATGAACACTGAAGCTTTCTTT.